Included here is one TCR beta chain sequence, with context. This CDR3 is built from 14 residues. Looked up from germline, CDR1 is LNHDA and CDR2 is SQIVND (reference sequence). J gave up 3 bases and V 11 bases, and 8 bases lay outside the gene matches. These data belong to a study of blood T cell repertoires in COVID-19. Background on the study: The study drew acute and convalescent COVID-19 samples from the United States, Italy and Spain. T cells, B-cell-depleted T cells, or PBMCs supplied cDNA or gDNA.

Generated by immunoSEQ multiplex PCR, the TCRdb table keeps only in-frame clones and is missing some. In the table there are about 78,000 clones, 90% of which are singletons. The sequence came from a woman between 50 and 59 years old in a cohort sampled during active COVID-19. V usage is TRBV19 and J usage is TRBJ2-2; 8 nucleotides align to TRBD2. Sequencing was done on a sample of peripheral blood. The CDR3 DNA reads as TGTGCCTGCAAGCGGGAGAGTGACACCGGGGAGCTGTTTTTT. Translation gives CACKRESDTGELFF.